The rows below give T cell receptor beta chains drawn from one sample of a study of blood T cells in healthy people across ages. TCRdb processed the 5' RACE reads anew with MiXCR; each CDR3 protein has one entry. This sample has 780,000 or so distinct CDR3 sequences; around a quarter occur once, and the top ten carry approximately 4%. These data were also filed under a second study, of T cells of mothers and their children.

Sequencing used blood. These receptors were obtained from a boy between 5 and 17 years old in good health. The CDR3 runs from the conserved cysteine through the conserved F or W. The D gene is left open where the match is weak. Clone sizes are given selectively: once, few, many, or a class where the clone is expanded.

abundance	d_gene	v_gene	j_gene	CDR3nt	CDR3aa
-	TRBD1	TRBV7-9	TRBJ2-5	TGTGCCAGCAGCTCCGACTTGGACAGGGTAGGATGGGAGACCCAGTACTTC	CASSSDLDRVGWETQYF
-	TRBD1	TRBV7-2	TRBJ1-2	TGTGCCAGCAGCCCAGGGGCCCCCGGGACAGGATATGGCTACACCTTC	CASSPGAPGTGYGYTF
-	TRBD2	TRBV5-1	TRBJ2-3	TGCGCCAGCAGCCCTGGACTAGCGGGGGGGCCGTCTCCTACAGATACGCAGTATTTT	CASSPGLAGGPSPTDTQYF
-	TRBD2	TRBV29-1	TRBJ2-3	TGCAGCGTTGAAGGCAGCGGGAGGGCCGGAGTGGATGCGCAGTATTTT	CSVEGSGRAGVDAQYF
-	-	TRBV10-3	TRBJ2-7	TGTGCCATCAGTGAATTTTCCGACCACGAGCAGTACTTC	CAISEFSDHEQYF
few	-	TRBV29-1	TRBJ2-7	TGCAGCGTTAATTTGTCGTCCGAGCAGTACTTC	CSVNLSSEQYF
-	-	TRBV21-1	TRBJ2-5	TGTGCCAGCAGCACGAGGGACGCAGGGGGAGAGACCCAGTACTTC	CASSTRDAGGETQYF
-	TRBD2	TRBV5-1	TRBJ2-7	TGCGCCAGCAGATTGACTAGCGGGCCTACCTACGAGCAGTACTTC	CASRLTSGPTYEQYF
few	TRBD1	TRBV29-1	TRBJ2-7	TGCAGCGTTGAAGAACAAGGACAGGGTTCTTACGAGCAGTACTTC	CSVEEQGQGSYEQYF
few	TRBD2	TRBV20-1	TRBJ2-5	TGCAGTGTTGACTGGGGGGAGGGCCAAGAGACCCAGTACTTC	CSVDWGEGQETQYF